The rows below give T cell receptor beta chains drawn from one sample of a study of blood T cell repertoires in COVID-19. Using immunoSEQ multiplex PCR, the repertoire was profiled, and TCRdb retains in-frame clones only, with some absent. The repertoire holds fewer than 250,000 clones, with over 75% as singletons. The sequenced sample was PBMCs or T cells enriched from blood (not recorded which). The source is a man aged 30-40 years in a cohort exposed to, infected with or recovered from COVID-19 (not recorded which). The CDR3 runs from the conserved cysteine through the conserved F or W. Fields, in order: D gene, clone size, J gene, V gene, CDR3 protein, CDR3 DNA. The D gene is left open where the match is weak. Rows give clone size only sometimes, using once, few, many, or a class for an expanded clone.

. | . | TRBJ1-1 | TRBV7-3 | CASSYQGPGTEAFF | TGTGCCAGCAGTTACCAGGGCCCCGGCACTGAAGCTTTCTTT
. | . | TRBJ2-7 | TRBV7-9 | CASSLGNPSDEQYF | TGTGCCAGCAGCTTAGGTAACCCTAGTGACGAGCAGTACTTC
TRBD2 | . | TRBJ2-1 | TRBV10-1 | CASSDFPGTTDNEQFF | TGCGCCAGCAGTGATTTCCCCGGGACTACCGACAATGAGCAGTTCTTC
. | . | TRBJ1-3 | TRBV5-1 | CASSLEAGLTNTIYF | TGCGCCAGCAGCTTGGAGGCAGGGTTGACAAACACCATATATTTT
TRBD1 | . | TRBJ2-7 | TRBV19 | CASSGQGVGDEQYF | TGTGCCAGTAGCGGACAGGGAGTGGGCGACGAGCAGTACTTC
TRBD2 | . | TRBJ2-7 | TRBV3-1/TRBV3-2 | CASSQGLSSGEQYF | TGTGCCAGCAGCCAGGGTTTATCTAGCGGCGAGCAGTACTTC
. | . | TRBJ1-5 | TRBV5-1 | CASSAGQNQPQHF | TGCGCCAGCAGCGCAGGACAGAATCAGCCCCAGCATTTT
. | . | TRBJ1-2 | TRBV12-5 | CASGMGHNYGYTF | TGTGCTAGTGGTATGGGTCATAACTATGGCTACACCTTC
TRBD1 | . | TRBJ2-4 | TRBV27 | CASSPTGGWNIQYF | TGTGCCAGCAGTCCCACAGGGGGCTGGAACATTCAGTACTTC
TRBD1 | . | TRBJ2-7 | TRBV7-2 | CASSLGTGDEQYF | TGTGCCAGCAGCTTAGGGACAGGGGACGAGCAGTACTTC
TRBD1 | . | TRBJ1-6 | TRBV28 | CASSGTGMGSYNSPLHF | TGTGCCAGCAGTGGGACAGGGATGGGGTCCTATAATTCACCCCTCCACTTT
. | few | TRBJ2-7 | TRBV19 | CASNRGRDGEQYF | TGTGCCAGTAATAGGGGAAGGGATGGCGAGCAGTACTTC
TRBD1 | . | TRBJ2-2 | TRBV5-6 | CASSTGTGQGELFF | TGTGCCAGCAGCACCGGGACAGGCCAAGGGGAGCTGTTTTTT
TRBD1 | . | TRBJ1-1 | TRBV28 | CASSFPAGGRNTEAFF | TGTGCCAGCAGTTTCCCGGCAGGGGGAAGGAACACTGAAGCTTTCTTT
. | . | TRBJ1-5 | TRBV19 | CASTPGQTNQPQHF | TGTGCCAGTACCCCAGGACAGACTAATCAGCCCCAGCATTTT
. | . | TRBJ2-1 | TRBV29-1 | CSAGPRDSDNEQFF | TGCAGCGCTGGACCCCGGGACTCGGACAATGAGCAGTTCTTC
. | . | TRBJ2-7 | TRBV29-1 | CSVIYGGAYEQYF | TGCAGCGTTATATACGGCGGTGCCTACGAGCAGTACTTC
TRBD1 | . | TRBJ1-1 | TRBV7-8 | CASSFGTAGNEAFF | TGTGCCAGCAGCTTCGGGACAGCGGGTAATGAAGCTTTCTTT
TRBD1 | . | TRBJ1-3 | TRBV27 | CASSPRTGSGNTIYF | TGTGCCAGCAGCCCTAGGACAGGCTCTGGAAACACCATATATTTT
. | . | TRBJ1-4 | TRBV2 | CAIPQGPGENEKLFF | TGTGCCATCCCCCAAGGTCCAGGGGAGAATGAAAAACTGTTTTTT
TRBD2 | once | TRBJ2-7 | TRBV19 | CASSLGGTPSYEQYF | TGTGCCAGTTCCCTCGGGGGGACTCCCTCCTACGAGCAGTACTTC
TRBD1 | . | TRBJ2-7 | TRBV12-3/TRBV12-4 | CASRTGGFDEQYF | TGTGCCAGCAGGACAGGGGGGTTTGACGAGCAGTACTTC
. | . | TRBJ1-3 | TRBV4-3 | CASSQDHQGSSGNTIYF | TGCGCCAGCAGCCAAGATCACCAGGGCAGCTCTGGAAACACCATATATTTT
TRBD1 | . | TRBJ2-7 | TRBV6-2/TRBV6-3 | CASSKNTGENEQYF | TGTGCCAGCAGCAAAAACACAGGGGAGAACGAGCAGTACTTC
TRBD1 | once | TRBJ2-1 | TRBV28 | CASSTPRQGRYGHNEQFF | TGTGCCAGCAGTACCCCACGACAGGGGAGGTATGGCCACAATGAGCAGTTCTTC
TRBD2 | . | TRBJ2-7 | TRBV2 | CASSSGTTSYEQYF | TGTGCCAGCAGTTCCGGGACTACCTCCTACGAGCAGTACTTC
. | . | TRBJ1-6 | TRBV6-5 | CASSYSTDRNSPLHF | TGTGCCAGCAGTTACTCGACGGACAGAAATTCACCCCTCCACTTT
. | once | TRBJ1-4 | TRBV2 | CATGNRHSNEKLFF | TGTGCCACCGGGAATAGACATAGTAATGAAAAACTGTTTTTT